Included here is one T cell receptor beta chain sequence, with context. Its antigen is not identified. Clones were sequenced by immunoSEQ multiplex PCR, and TCRdb holds only the in-frame ones, with some missing. The table shows 90,000 to 100,000 clones, with roughly nine tenths occurring only once. This record belongs to a study of OX40 agonist ivuxolimab in advanced cancers. Study-level information: Patients with prior anti-PD-1, anti-PD-L1 or anti-CTLA-4 therapy were eligible; about 40% had some.

Trimming cost V 4 bases and J 1 base, with 16 bases left between them. Germline loops: CDR1 KGHSH, CDR2 LQKENI. This CDR3 contains 16 residues. Study-level findings and limits: Clonal expansion from baseline to week 6 occurred in both CD4+ and CD8+ T cells.

The chain joins TRBV18 to TRBJ1-1; D uncertain. This TCR derives from an adult with an advanced solid tumor such as melanoma, head and neck, liver or kidney cancer. The starting material was CD4+ or CD8+ T cells sorted from blood, obtained in a trial of the OX40 agonist ivuxolimab. The CDR3 is CASSQQQSYGNTEAFF. CDR3 in DNA: TGTGCCAGCTCACAACAACAGTCCTACGGGAACACTGAAGCTTTCTTT.